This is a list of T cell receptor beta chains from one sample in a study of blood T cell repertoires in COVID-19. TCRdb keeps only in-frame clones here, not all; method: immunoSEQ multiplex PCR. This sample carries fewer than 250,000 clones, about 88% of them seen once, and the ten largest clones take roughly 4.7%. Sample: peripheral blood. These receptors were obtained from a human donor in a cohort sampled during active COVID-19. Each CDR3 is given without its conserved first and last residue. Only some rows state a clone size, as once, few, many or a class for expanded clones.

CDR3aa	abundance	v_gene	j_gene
ASSYGLAGNEQF	NA	TRBV6-2/TRBV6-3	TRBJ2-1
AWTMRRADTQY	NA	TRBV30	TRBJ2-3
ASSDRSSSYEQY	NA	TRBV6-5	TRBJ2-7
ASSPNAGELF	NA	TRBV3-1/TRBV3-2	TRBJ2-2
ASSHELAGGMVGETQY	NA	TRBV4-1	TRBJ2-5
ASSQTANTEAF	NA	TRBV6-5	TRBJ1-1
ASSQSGGGFEAF	NA	TRBV7-2	TRBJ1-1
ASSSLQELNGYT	NA	TRBV6-5	TRBJ1-2
ASSPQGFDYGYT	NA	TRBV18	TRBJ1-2
ASSHDRLPGVASPYEQY	NA	TRBV6-2/TRBV6-3	TRBJ2-7
ASSLNLQGEAF	NA	TRBV3-1/TRBV3-2	TRBJ1-1
ASSQGTSEQF	NA	TRBV4-1	TRBJ2-1
ASSAGTAYEQY	NA	TRBV7-9	TRBJ2-7
ASSLGLAGAGELF	NA	TRBV5-5	TRBJ2-2
ASSLESGAYNEQF	NA	TRBV5-1	TRBJ2-1
ASSPPLAGASEQY	NA	TRBV18	TRBJ2-7
ASSLAQGAFTGELF	NA	TRBV5-1	TRBJ2-2
ASSQDPGLGNQPQH	NA	TRBV4-2	TRBJ1-5
ASSITGSGANVLT	NA	TRBV19	TRBJ2-6
ATGQDASYEQY	NA	TRBV19	TRBJ2-7
ASSWTGGTIY	NA	TRBV7-9	TRBJ1-3
ASSKATAPGTTTYEQY	NA	TRBV21-1	TRBJ2-7
ASSLSNPDEQY	NA	TRBV28	TRBJ2-7
ASSSLAGGHNEQF	NA	TRBV5-1	TRBJ2-1
ASSPRDRGTEAF	NA	TRBV3-1/TRBV3-2	TRBJ1-1
ASRAIGAQETQY	NA	TRBV6-5	TRBJ2-5
ATSDPSGTSGSPGTDTQY	NA	TRBV24-1	TRBJ2-3
ASSPISRTSGSRYEQF	NA	TRBV11-2	TRBJ2-1
ASSRTSGRVQETQY	NA	TRBV5-1	TRBJ2-5
ASSLQTAIETQY	few	TRBV7-8	TRBJ2-5
ATSDGGQTEQF	NA	TRBV24-1	TRBJ2-1
ASSFAATAYNEQF	NA	TRBV7-9	TRBJ2-1
ANQPGQGGHNEQF	NA	TRBV19	TRBJ2-1
ASSSVAGVTDTQY	few	TRBV7-8	TRBJ2-3
ASSYATPGGNQPQH	NA	TRBV6-2/TRBV6-3	TRBJ1-5
AISEIAGSYNEQF	once	TRBV10-3	TRBJ2-1
ASSLGDIGELF	once	TRBV11-2	TRBJ2-2
ASSQEALAVQY	NA	TRBV4-3	TRBJ2-7
ASGRTCFGRTNQPQH	NA	TRBV5-1	TRBJ1-5
ASSQAGLDNQPQH	NA	TRBV3-1/TRBV3-2	TRBJ1-5
ASSPVAVSPTEAF	NA	TRBV18	TRBJ1-1
ASSRKLHRGELEAF	NA	TRBV6-2/TRBV6-3	TRBJ1-1
ASSPNGGEGLYNEQF	NA	TRBV7-6	TRBJ2-1
AIKAGRRGSPLH	once	TRBV10-3	TRBJ1-6
ASSLTGNTETQY	NA	TRBV6-5	TRBJ2-5
ASSLVRNPPHNEQF	NA	TRBV7-2	TRBJ2-1
ASSECSVFYLAPYNSPLH	NA	TRBV10-1	TRBJ1-6
ASSLTGIYEQY	NA	TRBV6-2/TRBV6-3	TRBJ2-7
ASSLRRTGQRNTGELF	NA	TRBV3-1/TRBV3-2	TRBJ2-2
ASMTSGRAGETQY	NA	TRBV27	TRBJ2-5
AWNTGATGELF	few	TRBV30	TRBJ2-2
ASSPRLAGKTQETQY	NA	TRBV7-2	TRBJ2-5
ASTGGQGRGYT	NA	TRBV2	TRBJ1-2
ASSFPGAVAQETQY	NA	TRBV5-8	TRBJ2-5
AISGGDHQNYGYT	NA	TRBV10-3	TRBJ1-2
ASSPRSGITDTQY	NA	TRBV18	TRBJ2-3